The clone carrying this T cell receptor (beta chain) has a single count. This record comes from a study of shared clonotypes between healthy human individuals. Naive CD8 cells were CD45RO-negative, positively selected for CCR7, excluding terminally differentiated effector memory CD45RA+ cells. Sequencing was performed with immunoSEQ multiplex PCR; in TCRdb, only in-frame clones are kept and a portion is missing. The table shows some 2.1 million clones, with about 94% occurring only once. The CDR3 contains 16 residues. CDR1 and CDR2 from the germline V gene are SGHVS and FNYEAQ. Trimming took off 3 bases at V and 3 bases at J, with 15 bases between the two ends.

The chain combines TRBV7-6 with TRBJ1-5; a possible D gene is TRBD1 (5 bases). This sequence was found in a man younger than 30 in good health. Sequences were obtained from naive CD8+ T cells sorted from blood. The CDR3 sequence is CASSLGPRDDNQPQHF. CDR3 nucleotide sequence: TGTGCCAGCAGCTTGGGGCCCCGGGACGACAATCAGCCCCAGCATTTT.